Listed below are T cell receptor beta chains from one sample, sequenced in a study of cytomegalovirus exposure and HLA in healthy donors. Clones were read by immunoSEQ multiplex PCR, and TCRdb kept only the in-frame ones, dropping some. The sample carries about 110,000 clones, around 71% recorded once. Sequencing input: PBMCs. All receptors come from a boy aged 5-17 years in good health and CMV-seronegative. Each CDR3 is given with its conserved first and last residue. Each record gives: D gene, J gene, clone size, V gene, CDR3 DNA, CDR3 protein. The D gene is left open where the match is weak. Size is omitted from some rows. Given values are once, few, many or a class for expanded clones.

D gene: TRBD2
J gene: TRBJ2-7
clone size: NA
V gene: TRBV30
CDR3 DNA: TGTGCCTGGGATAGCGGGGTTTCCTACGAGCAGTACTTC
CDR3 protein: CAWDSGVSYEQYF

D gene: TRBD1
J gene: TRBJ1-2
clone size: NA
V gene: TRBV4-1
CDR3 DNA: TGCGCCAGCAGCCAAGAACCGGGACAGAAGTCTTATGGCTACACCTTC
CDR3 protein: CASSQEPGQKSYGYTF

D gene: NA
J gene: TRBJ2-4
clone size: NA
V gene: TRBV25-1
CDR3 DNA: TGTGCCAGCACGGGACTCCGAGCGATGGCCAAAAACATTCAGTACTTC
CDR3 protein: CASTGLRAMAKNIQYF

D gene: NA
J gene: TRBJ1-5
clone size: few
V gene: TRBV12-1
CDR3 DNA: TGTGCCAGCAGCTTTAGGGGACAGGGGGTAAGCAATCAGCCCCAGCATTTT
CDR3 protein: CASSFRGQGVSNQPQHF

D gene: TRBD1
J gene: TRBJ2-3
clone size: NA
V gene: TRBV10-3
CDR3 DNA: TGTGCCATCAGTAAGGGACAGGGAGGCACAGATACGCAGTATTTT
CDR3 protein: CAISKGQGGTDTQYF

D gene: NA
J gene: TRBJ1-1
clone size: NA
V gene: TRBV11-2
CDR3 DNA: TGTGCCAGCAGCTTAGACAGAACCTCAACTGAAGCTTTCTTT
CDR3 protein: CASSLDRTSTEAFF

D gene: NA
J gene: TRBJ2-1
clone size: NA
V gene: TRBV9
CDR3 DNA: TGTGCCAGCAGCTCACGACTCGAAAATGAGCAGTTCTTC
CDR3 protein: CASSSRLENEQFF

D gene: NA
J gene: TRBJ2-5
clone size: once
V gene: TRBV9
CDR3 DNA: TGTGCCAGCAGCGTAGGGGGAGGCCAAGAGACCCAGTACTTC
CDR3 protein: CASSVGGGQETQYF

D gene: TRBD1
J gene: TRBJ1-1
clone size: NA
V gene: TRBV29-1
CDR3 DNA: TGCAGCGTCCGGGGACAGGCGAACACTGAAGCTTTCTTT
CDR3 protein: CSVRGQANTEAFF

D gene: NA
J gene: TRBJ1-6
clone size: NA
V gene: TRBV5-4
CDR3 DNA: TGTGCCAGCAGCTTGGCTGGGACATGGAGCTCCTATAATTCACCCCTCCACTTT
CDR3 protein: CASSLAGTWSSYNSPLHF

D gene: NA
J gene: TRBJ2-5
clone size: few
V gene: TRBV7-9
CDR3 DNA: TGTGCCAGCAGCCCCCTAGAGACCCAGTACTTC
CDR3 protein: CASSPLETQYF

D gene: NA
J gene: TRBJ1-1
clone size: few
V gene: TRBV19
CDR3 DNA: TGTGCCAGTAGTATTGAGATTAGGGGCACTGAAGCTTTCTTT
CDR3 protein: CASSIEIRGTEAFF

D gene: NA
J gene: TRBJ2-7
clone size: NA
V gene: TRBV2
CDR3 DNA: TGTGCCAGCAGTGAAGATCGGAGGGTCGTCCACGAGCAGTACTTC
CDR3 protein: CASSEDRRVVHEQYF

D gene: TRBD1
J gene: TRBJ2-7
clone size: NA
V gene: TRBV5-1
CDR3 DNA: TGCGCCAGCTCATCGGGACAGTCTATTTACGAGCAGTACTTC
CDR3 protein: CASSSGQSIYEQYF